The rows below give T cell receptor beta chains drawn from one sample of a study of blood T cell repertoires in COVID-19. Method: immunoSEQ multiplex PCR; TCRdb's copy keeps in-frame clones and lacks some. Seen here are about 120,000 clones, around four fifths observed once, and the top ten hold 7.5%. The sequencing input was peripheral blood. Every receptor here comes from a man aged 70-80 years with active or convalescent COVID-19. CDR3s include the opening cysteine and the closing phenylalanine or tryptophan. The D gene is left open where the match is weak. The listing skips clone size in some rows; elsewhere it reads once, few, many or a size class.

D gene,CDR3 length,V gene,J gene,clone size,CDR3 protein,CDR3 DNA
TRBD2,13,TRBV5-1,TRBJ2-5,once,CASSRTRSETQYF,TGCGCCAGCAGCCGGACTAGAAGCGAGACCCAGTACTTC
.,13,TRBV3-1/TRBV3-2,TRBJ1-1,few,CASSFQENTEAFF,TGTGCCAGCAGCTTCCAGGAGAACACTGAAGCTTTCTTT
TRBD1,14,TRBV7-9,TRBJ1-1,.,CASSPDRVGTEAFF,TGTGCCAGCAGCCCGGACAGGGTCGGGACTGAAGCTTTCTTT
.,13,TRBV7-8,TRBJ1-5,.,CASSAVGSQPQHF,TGTGCCAGCAGCGCAGTGGGGAGTCAGCCCCAGCATTTT
TRBD1,15,TRBV7-9,TRBJ2-7,.,CASSFEGQGAYEQYF,TGTGCCAGCAGCTTCGAGGGACAGGGGGCTTACGAGCAGTACTTC
TRBD2,15,TRBV7-6,TRBJ2-3,.,CASSPTSGRTDTQYF,TGTGCCAGCAGCCCAACTAGCGGGAGAACAGATACGCAGTATTTT
TRBD1,15,TRBV30,TRBJ1-2,.,CAWSAWDRGQFGYTF,TGTGCCTGGAGCGCCTGGGACAGGGGGCAGTTTGGCTACACCTTC
TRBD2,14,TRBV9,TRBJ2-1,.,CASSVVSSGGIQFF,TGTGCCAGCAGTGTGGTATCTAGCGGGGGGATCCAGTTCTTC
TRBD2,16,TRBV18,TRBJ2-6,few,CASSPQGGPGANVLTF,TGTGCCAGCTCACCTCAGGGAGGGCCTGGGGCCAACGTCCTGACTTTC
.,17,TRBV12-5,TRBJ1-6,.,CASGLNRQGIYNSPLHF,TGTGCTAGTGGTTTGAACCGCCAGGGTATTTATAATTCACCCCTCCACTTT
TRBD2,16,TRBV14,TRBJ2-1,.,CASSQDSGTNYNEQFF,TGTGCCAGCAGCCAAGATTCCGGGACTAACTACAATGAGCAGTTCTTC
.,17,TRBV10-3,TRBJ2-3,.,CAISGPTGTNQADTQYF,TGTGCCATCAGTGGGCCCACCGGGACAAATCAAGCAGATACGCAGTATTTT
TRBD1,16,TRBV30,TRBJ1-3,few,CAFRDRRKNSGNTIYF,TGTGCCTTCCGGGACAGGAGGAAAAACTCTGGAAACACCATATATTTT
TRBD2,16,TRBV11-2,TRBJ2-1,.,CASRTSTSGRPHEQFF,TGTGCCAGCAGAACCAGTACTAGCGGGAGGCCCCATGAGCAGTTCTTC
.,16,TRBV2,TRBJ2-4,.,CASQKYRESPKNIQYF,TGTGCCAGCCAAAAGTACAGGGAGTCGCCCAAAAACATTCAGTACTTC
TRBD2,17,TRBV11-2,TRBJ2-7,.,CASSLDRLPGGAYEQYF,TGTGCCAGCAGCTTAGATCGTCTCCCGGGGGGGGCGTACGAGCAGTACTTC
.,15,TRBV7-9,TRBJ1-1,once,CASSLDGGWNTEAFF,TGTGCCAGCAGCTTAGATGGGGGCTGGAACACTGAAGCTTTCTTT
TRBD2,17,TRBV6-1,TRBJ2-3,few,CASSEAGLAGGTDTQYF,TGTGCCAGCAGTGAAGCGGGACTAGCGGGGGGCACAGATACGCAGTATTTT
TRBD1,16,TRBV18,TRBJ1-5,.,CASSRQGPGSNQPQHF,TGTGCCAGCTCTCGACAGGGCCCGGGGAGCAATCAGCCCCAGCATTTT
TRBD1,15,TRBV10-3,TRBJ2-5,.,CAISEGDRGQETQYF,TGTGCCATCAGTGAGGGGGACAGGGGACAAGAGACCCAGTACTTC
TRBD1,15,TRBV7-2,TRBJ2-7,.,CASSRTGASIYEQYF,TGTGCCAGCAGTCGGACAGGGGCGTCGATCTACGAGCAGTACTTC
.,15,TRBV2,TRBJ2-5,.,CASRQTPGGGVAQYF,TGTGCCAGCCGGCAGACACCCGGGGGTGGTGTGGCCCAGTACTTC
TRBD1,14,TRBV7-2,TRBJ1-2,.,CASSLGQAGHGYTF,TGTGCCAGCAGCCTGGGACAGGCCGGCCATGGCTACACCTTC
TRBD1,16,TRBV11-2,TRBJ2-1,once,CASSLSRPGGWNEQFF,TGTGCCAGCAGCTTATCCCGGCCAGGGGGTTGGAATGAGCAGTTCTTC
.,14,TRBV7-9,TRBJ1-6,.,CASRTSSYNSPLHF,TGTGCCAGCAGAACGAGCTCCTATAATTCACCCCTCCACTTT
.,17,TRBV2,TRBJ1-2,.,CASSEALGQPENYGYTF,TGTGCCAGCAGTGAAGCGCTCGGACAACCGGAAAACTATGGCTACACCTTC
.,15,TRBV9,TRBJ1-4,.,CASSTQPGGDEKLFF,TGTGCCAGCAGCACTCAACCGGGGGGGGATGAAAAACTGTTTTTT
TRBD1,14,TRBV2,TRBJ1-5,.,CASSQYAGGQPQHF,TGTGCCAGCAGTCAGTACGCAGGGGGTCAGCCCCAGCATTTT
.,16,TRBV7-2,TRBJ1-5,.,CASSLRAGEGNQPQHF,TGTGCCAGCAGCTTAAGGGCAGGGGAAGGAAATCAGCCCCAGCATTTT
.,15,TRBV7-2,TRBJ2-2,.,CASSLDGPGAGELFF,TGTGCCAGCAGCTTGGACGGTCCAGGGGCCGGGGAGCTGTTTTTT
.,15,TRBV5-6,TRBJ1-3,many,CASSLGLYRGNTIYF,TGTGCCAGCAGCTTGGGTCTTTACAGGGGAAACACCATATATTTT
TRBD1,15,TRBV5-1,TRBJ2-5,.,CASSTYRGSQETQYF,TGCGCCAGCAGCACCTACAGGGGGTCTCAAGAGACCCAGTACTTC
.,15,TRBV30,TRBJ1-1,.,CAWAPALQGNTEAFF,TGTGCCTGGGCTCCGGCCCTTCAGGGGAACACTGAAGCTTTCTTT
.,15,TRBV5-8,TRBJ1-5,.,CASSLYSGVVQPQHF,TGTGCCAGCAGCTTGTATTCAGGGGTTGTTCAGCCCCAGCATTTT
.,14,TRBV29-1,TRBJ2-3,few,CSVARVLGTDTQYF,TGCAGCGTGGCGAGGGTCCTCGGCACAGATACGCAGTATTTT
TRBD1,15,TRBV15,TRBJ1-3,.,CATSVDRGSGNTIYF,TGTGCCACCAGCGTCGACAGGGGTTCTGGAAACACCATATATTTT
.,14,TRBV6-1,TRBJ1-2,.,CASSEAPRGYGYTF,TGTGCCAGCAGTGAAGCTCCCCGGGGCTATGGCTACACCTTC
.,15,TRBV19,TRBJ1-3,.,CASSIGGLSGNTIYF,TGTGCCAGTAGTATTGGGGGACTCTCTGGAAACACCATATATTTT
.,16,TRBV10-3,TRBJ1-5,.,CAISESAVHSNQPQHF,TGTGCCATCAGTGAGTCGGCGGTTCATAGCAATCAGCCCCAGCATTTT
TRBD2,11,TRBV28,TRBJ2-1,.,CASKGGRGKFF,TGTGCCAGCAAGGGCGGGAGGGGGAAGTTCTTC
TRBD2,18,TRBV4-3,TRBJ2-3,.,CASSQRAGLAGALDTQYF,TGCGCCAGCAGCCAACGTGCGGGACTAGCGGGAGCGCTAGATACGCAGTATTTT
TRBD1,13,TRBV9,TRBJ1-2,once,CASSRTGVYGYTF,TGTGCCAGCAGCCGAACAGGGGTCTATGGCTACACCTTC
.,13,TRBV7-6,TRBJ2-2,.,CASSRGDTGELFF,TGTGCCAGCAGCCGCGGGGACACCGGGGAGCTGTTTTTT